Shown below are 23 T cell receptor beta chains from a single sample sequenced in a study of human T cells and chemical hapten exposure. The time point here: patch test 3, about 24 weeks after DPC sensitization. Noted treatment: therapeutic diphenylcyclopropenone sensitization with weekly scalp DPC. From the RACE reads, TCRdb called clonotypes with MiXCR, one entry per CDR3 protein. The sample holds more than 150,000 distinct CDR3 sequences; about 25% are singletons and the top ten take about 2.3%. The source material was whole blood, sampled in connection with sensitization to the hapten diphenylcyclopropenone (DPC). The receptors shown here come from a woman aged 40 to 50 with alopecia areata. Some clones in this sample may be carry-over from other donors' samples.

This clonotype was observed a handful of times. V usage is TRBV29-1 and J usage is TRBJ2-5; TRBD2 agrees at 9 bases. Germline lookup yields CDR1 SQVTM and CDR2 ANQGSEA. The CDR3 has 12 amino acids. Trimming took 6 bases from V and 4 from J; bases not matched to a gene: 3. The CDR3 sequence: CSVKLAGETQYF. In nucleotides, the CDR3 is TGCAGCGTGAAACTAGCGGGAGAGACCCAGTACTTC. Full variable domain (outside the CDR3, taken from reference TRBV29-1 and TRBJ2-5): SAVISQKPSRDICQRGTSLTIQCQVDSQVTMMFWYRQQPGQSLTLIATANQGSEATYESGFVIDKFPISRPNLTFSTLTVSNMSPEDSSIYLCSVKLAGETQYFGPGTRLLVL.

In this sample, this clonotype turned up many times. This sequence joins TRBV10-2 and TRBJ2-1, with 13 bases aligning to TRBD2. This CDR3 comprises 16 residues. V lost 6 bases, J lost 6 bases, and 8 bases stayed unmatched. Germline lookup yields CDR1 WSHSY and CDR2 SAAADI. The CDR3 nucleotides read TGCGCCAGCAGCGACAGACTAGCGGGAGGCCTCAATGAGCAGTTCTTC. This translates into CASSDRLAGGLNEQFF.

This clonotype was seen a handful of times. V is TRBV7-2 and J is TRBJ2-1; 9 bases map to TRBD2. The CDR3 consists of 15 residues. CDR1 and CDR2 (germline): SGHTA, FQGNSA. Trimming cost V 7 bases and J 3 bases; bases outside gene matches: 7. The CDR3 region is CASTDRLADYNEQFF. For the CDR3, the DNA is TGTGCCAGCACCGATCGACTAGCGGACTACAATGAGCAGTTCTTC.

J is TRBJ1-5 and V is TRBV20-1, with a weak D call TRBD1 (6 bases). CDR1 is DFQATT and CDR2 is SNEGSKA in the germline V gene (reference sequence). There are 15 residues in the CDR3. Trimming pared 4 bases from V and 6 bases from J, leaving 19 bases between. This chain's CDR3 is CSAIIRGQDGQPQHF. CDR3 nucleotide sequence: TGCAGTGCTATAATTCGGGGGCAGGATGGTCAGCCCCAGCATTTT.

This clonotype appeared a few times. The rearrangement uses TRBV7-2 and TRBJ2-3, with D possibly matching TRBD2 (5 bases). V lost 5 bases to trimming and J lost 2 bases, with 14 bases between them. The CDR3 has 15 amino acids. Germline V gene lookup returns CDR1 SGHTA and CDR2 FQGNSA. The CDR3 nucleotides read TGTGCCAGCAGCAGCGGACTGGCTTCCACAGATACGCAGTATTTT. This translates into CASSSGLASTDTQYF.

The V call is TRBV12-3 or TRBV12-4, the J call TRBJ1-5; D possibly corresponds to TRBD1 (5 bases). Trimming removed 2 bases from V and 3 bases from J, with 11 bases in between. The CDR3 covers 15 residues. The CDR3, as DNA: TGTGCCAGCAGTTTAAATCAGGGACCCAATCAGCCCCAGCATTTT. It encodes CASSLNQGPNQPQHF.

This clonotype came up a few times. The chain has TRBV5-1 and TRBJ2-7, with D maybe TRBD2 (5 bases). CDR1 and CDR2 (germline): SGHRS, YFSETQ. This CDR3 is 14 amino acids long. V gave up 4 bases and J gave up 3 bases, with 14 bases separating them. In DNA form, the CDR3 reads TGCGCCAGCAGCCGCCCGGGTCGGGACTACGAGCAGTACTTC. This translates into CASSRPGRDYEQYF.

The V call is TRBV20-1, the J call TRBJ1-2, with D maybe TRBD1 (6 bases). The CDR3 consists of 13 residues. From germline, CDR1 is DFQATT and CDR2 SNEGSKA (reference sequence). V was pared by 4 bases and J by 2 bases, with 11 bases between. DNA of the CDR3: TGCAGTGCTACTGGACAGATAAACTATGGCTACACCTTC. Its translation is CSATGQINYGYTF.

This clonotype was detected a few times. The genes are TRBV10-3 and TRBJ2-3, with 9 bases matching TRBD1. Germline-derived CDR1 and CDR2 are ENHRY and SYGVKD. The CDR3 is 15 residues long. V was pared by 6 bases and J by 5 bases, with 9 bases of the junction left unmatched. In DNA form, the CDR3 reads TGTGCCATCAGGACCGGGACAGGGTCTAGAGATACGCAGTATTTT. It is translated as CAIRTGTGSRDTQYF.

The CDR3 coding sequence is TGTGCCAGTAGTATAGATCACAGGGGCGACATTCAGTACTTC. Its translation is CASSIDHRGDIQYF. The chain is built from TRBV19 and TRBJ2-4, with 7 bases identical to TRBD1. This CDR3 region has 14 residues. V trimming: 0 bases; J trimming: 8 bases; junction bases outside the gene matches: 4. Germline V gene lookup returns CDR1 LNHDA and CDR2 SQIVND (reference sequence).

The V call is TRBV20-1, the J call TRBJ1-6, with 7 bases matching TRBD1. The germline V gene encodes CDR1 DFQATT and CDR2 SNEGSKA (reference sequence). The CDR3 sequence is 13 residues long. V dropped 3 bases and J dropped 10; count of bases not matched to a gene: 6. The CDR3 coding sequence is TGCAGTGCTAGGGTACAGGGGAACTCACCCCTCCACTTT. Translated: CSARVQGNSPLHF.

The chain carries TRBV7-2 and TRBJ2-1; D might be TRBD1 or TRBD2, each matching 5 bases. Deletions cut 1 base from V and 12 bases from J, with 16 bases between. Germline V lookup: CDR1 SGHTA, CDR2 FQGNSA. CDR3 length: 14 amino acids. The CDR3 coding sequence is TGTGCCAGCAGCTTAGGTACGGGACCCCTCATGCAGTTCTTC. It translates to CASSLGTGPLMQFF.

This rearrangement joins TRBV29-1 to TRBJ2-6, with TRBD1 as a possible D gene (5 bases). CDR1 and CDR2 from the germline V gene are SQVTM and ANQGSEA. The CDR3 is 16 amino acids. The V and J ends lost 4 bases and 0 bases respectively, with 13 bases between them. The CDR3 bases are TGCAGCGTTGGGGGCCTGGCCCTCTCTGGGGCCAACGTCCTGACTTTC. Residues: CSVGGLALSGANVLTF.

This clonotype has a handful of counts. V usage is TRBV6-5 and J usage is TRBJ2-7; D is unclear. The germline V gene encodes CDR1 MNHEY and CDR2 SVGAGI. There are 13 residues in the CDR3. V was pared by 5 bases and J by 3 bases, with 11 bases between. CDR3 protein: CASSVRYGYEQYF. The CDR3 nucleotides read TGTGCCAGCAGTGTAAGGTACGGCTACGAGCAGTACTTC.

This clonotype showed up just a few times. The V and J genes are TRBV28 and TRBJ2-7, with TRBD2 matching 7 bases. Trimming at V came to 5 bases and at J to 2 bases, leaving 9 bases not matched to a gene. The CDR3 consists of 15 residues. Germline V gene data show CDR1 as MDHEN and CDR2 as SYDVKM. The CDR3 nucleotides read TGTGCCAGCAGTAAAAAACCGGGACTACCCTACGAGCAGTACTTC. Translation: CASSKKPGLPYEQYF.

This clonotype has only a few counts. V and J are TRBV20-1 and TRBJ1-5; TRBD1 is a possible D gene (5 bases). This CDR3 contains 15 residues. From germline, CDR1 is DFQATT and CDR2 SNEGSKA (reference sequence). Trimming removed 0 bases at V and 3 bases at J, with 12 bases between. The CDR3 sequence: CSARDVIGVNQPQHF. The CDR3 region has the DNA TGCAGTGCTAGAGATGTTATAGGGGTCAATCAGCCCCAGCATTTT.

This clonotype has only a few counts. The chain links TRBV9 to TRBJ2-1; 10 bases fit TRBD1. CDR1 is SGDLS, CDR2 YYNGEE, per germline. V lost 4 bases and J lost 9; bases outside the gene matches: 10. The CDR3 length is 15 residues. The chain's CDR3 is CASSLTGGSSGEQFF. CDR3 bases: TGTGCCAGCAGCCTGACAGGGGGCTCATCTGGTGAGCAGTTCTTC.

This clonotype came up a few times. This sequence joins TRBV28 and TRBJ1-1; 8 nucleotides match TRBD1. This CDR3 region has 14 residues. Trimming took 6 bases from V and 3 from J; bases not matched to a gene: 6. Germline V CDR1 and CDR2: MDHEN, SYDVKM. The CDR3 nucleotides are TGTGCCAGCAGGCCAGGGGGCGCCTACACTGAAGCTTTCTTT. Residues: CASRPGGAYTEAFF.

J is TRBJ2-3 and V is TRBV29-1, with D perhaps matching TRBD1 (5 bases). Trimming took off 8 bases at V and 2 bases at J, with 11 bases between the two ends. Germline V gene lookup returns CDR1 SQVTM and CDR2 ANQGSEA. The CDR3 consists of 12 residues. This CDR3 is CSFRVHTDTQYF. CDR3 nucleotide sequence: TGCAGCTTCAGGGTTCACACAGATACGCAGTATTTT.

The genes are TRBV7-2 and TRBJ2-7; 7 nucleotides agree with TRBD1. Germline assignment: CDR1 SGHTA and CDR2 FQGNSA. J gave up 6 bases and V 1 base, and 6 bases lay outside the gene matches. This CDR3 contains 14 residues. The CDR3: CASSLGQGRFEQYF. The DNA of the CDR3 is TGTGCCAGCAGCTTAGGACAGGGACGGTTCGAGCAGTACTTC. The entire variable domain, with the rest obtained from reference TRBV7-2 and TRBJ2-7, is as follows: GAGVSQSPSNKVTEKGKDVELRCDPISGHTALYWYRQSLGQGLEFLIYFQGNSAPDKSGLPSDRFSAERTGGSVSTLTIQRTQQEDSAVYLCASSLGQGRFEQYFGPGTRLTVT.

This clonotype was counted only a few times. The chain is built from TRBV6-8 and TRBJ2-2; D possibly corresponds to TRBD1 (6 bases). V lost 7 bases, J lost 7 bases, and 19 bases lay in between. Per the germline V gene, CDR1 is MNHGY and CDR2 is SAAAGT. This CDR3 has 15 amino acids. The CDR3 DNA reads as TGTGCCAGCACGGTACTTTGGGACATCAACGGGGAGCTGTTTTTT. Its protein is CASTVLWDINGELFF.

This clonotype was recorded at least ten times. The V gene is TRBV4-2, the J gene TRBJ2-5, with a possible D match to TRBD1 (6 bases). CDR3 length: 16 residues. V was trimmed by 10 bases and J by 4 bases, leaving 25 bases between them. Germline-derived CDR1 and CDR2 are LGHNA and YNFKEQ. The CDR3 spells CATRRRGEGRGETQYF. The CDR3 DNA reads TGTGCCACCCGTCGCAGGGGCGAGGGACGGGGAGAGACCCAGTACTTC.

The DNA of the CDR3 is TGCAGTGCTAGAGAGACAGGGGCTGAAGAGACCCAGTACTTC. The encoded protein is CSARETGAEETQYF. V gene TRBV20-1 combines with J gene TRBJ2-5; 8 nucleotides agree with TRBD1. The CDR3 is 14 amino acids. Trimming cost V 0 bases and J 3 bases; bases outside gene matches: 3. CDR1 is DFQATT, CDR2 SNEGSKA, per germline (reference sequence).